Listed below are T cell receptor beta chains from one sample, sequenced in a study of CD8 T cells in ankylosing spondylitis. Using its own MiXCR run on the 5' RACE reads, TCRdb lists one record per CDR3 protein. The sample includes hundreds of thousands of distinct CDR3 sequences, about 12% of them seen just once. Input material: blood, either unsorted or a sorted T cell fraction (not recorded which). The receptors come from a male donor with ankylosing spondylitis. The CDR3 runs from the conserved cysteine through the conserved F or W. The D gene is left open where the match is weak. Part of the rows lack a size; the others show once, few, many or a class for expanded clones.

CDR3 length: 15
D gene: .
clone size: many
V gene: TRBV12-3/TRBV12-4
J gene: TRBJ2-6
CDR3 protein: CASSPRGAGANVLTF
CDR3 DNA: TGTGCCAGCAGTCCCCGAGGGGCTGGGGCCAACGTCCTGACTTTC

CDR3 length: 16
D gene: TRBD2
clone size: .
V gene: TRBV20-1
J gene: TRBJ2-5
CDR3 protein: CSARPPGLAGEGTQYF
CDR3 DNA: TGCAGTGCTAGACCACCGGGACTAGCGGGAGAAGGGACCCAGTACTTC

CDR3 length: 12
D gene: .
clone size: once
V gene: TRBV25-1
J gene: TRBJ2-3
CDR3 protein: CASSGDGDTQYF
CDR3 DNA: TGTGCCAGCAGCGGGGACGGGGATACGCAGTATTTT

CDR3 length: 15
D gene: TRBD1
clone size: .
V gene: TRBV12-3/TRBV12-4
J gene: TRBJ2-7
CDR3 protein: CASSLEGRGLAEQYF
CDR3 DNA: TGTGCCAGCAGTTTAGAGGGCAGGGGGCTCGCCGAGCAGTACTTC

CDR3 length: 16
D gene: TRBD1
clone size: few
V gene: TRBV5-1
J gene: TRBJ2-1
CDR3 protein: CASSPGTGWTDNEQFF
CDR3 DNA: TGCGCCAGCAGCCCGGGGACAGGGTGGACCGACAATGAGCAGTTCTTC

CDR3 length: 14
D gene: TRBD1
clone size: many
V gene: TRBV6-1
J gene: TRBJ2-7
CDR3 protein: CASRVAGGRPGQYF
CDR3 DNA: TGTGCCAGCAGGGTAGCAGGGGGCCGTCCCGGGCAGTACTTC

CDR3 length: 12
D gene: TRBD1
clone size: few
V gene: TRBV18
J gene: TRBJ1-1
CDR3 protein: CASSQTGTEAFF
CDR3 DNA: TGTGCCAGCTCACAGACAGGGACTGAAGCTTTCTTT

CDR3 length: 14
D gene: .
clone size: few
V gene: TRBV18
J gene: TRBJ2-1
CDR3 protein: CASSRSDSYNEQFF
CDR3 DNA: TGTGCCAGCTCACGGTCGGACAGCTACAATGAGCAGTTCTTC

CDR3 length: 15
D gene: TRBD1
clone size: many
V gene: TRBV25-1
J gene: TRBJ2-7
CDR3 protein: CASSAEGQGTREQYF
CDR3 DNA: TGTGCCAGCAGTGCGGAGGGACAGGGGACGAGAGAGCAGTACTTC

CDR3 length: 16
D gene: .
clone size: many
V gene: TRBV4-3
J gene: TRBJ2-7
CDR3 protein: CASSQASSREPYEQYF
CDR3 DNA: TGCGCCAGCAGCCAAGCTTCCAGCAGGGAACCCTACGAGCAGTACTTC

CDR3 length: 14
D gene: .
clone size: .
V gene: TRBV7-6
J gene: TRBJ2-2
CDR3 protein: CASSLAQSTGELFF
CDR3 DNA: TGTGCCAGCAGCTTAGCTCAAAGCACCGGGGAGCTGTTTTTT

CDR3 length: 14
D gene: .
clone size: .
V gene: TRBV6-2/TRBV6-3
J gene: TRBJ1-1
CDR3 protein: CASSYGGGRTEAFF
CDR3 DNA: TGTGCCAGCAGTTACGGTGGGGGGCGGACTGAAGCTTTCTTT

CDR3 length: 13
D gene: .
clone size: few
V gene: TRBV20-1
J gene: TRBJ2-2
CDR3 protein: CSAPRESGGELFF
CDR3 DNA: TGCAGTGCGCCCCGGGAGAGTGGCGGGGAGCTGTTTTTT

CDR3 length: 15
D gene: TRBD1
clone size: few
V gene: TRBV18
J gene: TRBJ2-5
CDR3 protein: CASSPDRPIQETQYF
CDR3 DNA: TGTGCCAGCTCACCGGACAGGCCGATCCAAGAGACCCAGTACTTC

CDR3 length: 14
D gene: .
clone size: few
V gene: TRBV30
J gene: TRBJ1-1
CDR3 protein: CAWIKLGQVSEAFF
CDR3 DNA: TGTGCCTGGATTAAGTTGGGGCAGGTTAGTGAAGCTTTCTTT

CDR3 length: 13
D gene: .
clone size: few
V gene: TRBV7-2
J gene: TRBJ1-2
CDR3 protein: CASSLGALTGYTF
CDR3 DNA: TGTGCCAGCAGTCTTGGGGCCCTTACTGGCTACACCTTC

CDR3 length: 13
D gene: TRBD1
clone size: .
V gene: TRBV20-1
J gene: TRBJ1-4
CDR3 protein: CSAHRGALEKLFF
CDR3 DNA: TGCAGTGCCCACAGGGGCGCCCTTGAAAAACTGTTTTTT

CDR3 length: 14
D gene: TRBD2
clone size: few
V gene: TRBV5-4
J gene: TRBJ2-1
CDR3 protein: CASSSRLASNEQFF
CDR3 DNA: TGTGCCAGCAGCTCACGACTAGCCTCCAATGAGCAGTTCTTC

CDR3 length: 15
D gene: .
clone size: .
V gene: TRBV19
J gene: TRBJ2-7
CDR3 protein: CASSINYGFLLEQYF
CDR3 DNA: TGTGCCAGTAGTATAAATTATGGTTTCCTCCTCGAGCAGTACTTC

CDR3 length: 15
D gene: TRBD1
clone size: many
V gene: TRBV28
J gene: TRBJ2-7
CDR3 protein: CASRATGTGLYEQYF
CDR3 DNA: TGTGCCAGCAGAGCTACCGGGACAGGTCTATACGAGCAGTACTTC

CDR3 length: 15
D gene: .
clone size: few
V gene: TRBV18
J gene: TRBJ2-1
CDR3 protein: CASSPFGSSYNEQFF
CDR3 DNA: TGTGCCAGCTCACCCTTCGGTAGCTCCTACAATGAGCAGTTCTTC

CDR3 length: 15
D gene: TRBD2
clone size: .
V gene: TRBV4-1
J gene: TRBJ2-1
CDR3 protein: CASSLGAGDRNEQFF
CDR3 DNA: TGCGCCAGCAGCCTCGGCGCGGGAGATCGGAATGAGCAGTTCTTC

CDR3 length: 17
D gene: TRBD2
clone size: .
V gene: TRBV15
J gene: TRBJ2-3
CDR3 protein: CATSRDRASGVTDTQYF
CDR3 DNA: TGTGCCACCAGCAGAGATCGGGCTAGCGGGGTAACAGATACGCAGTATTTT

CDR3 length: 14
D gene: .
clone size: many
V gene: TRBV18
J gene: TRBJ2-5
CDR3 protein: CASSPPSHQETQYF
CDR3 DNA: TGTGCCAGCTCACCACCCTCCCACCAAGAGACCCAGTACTTC

CDR3 length: 15
D gene: .
clone size: few
V gene: TRBV5-1
J gene: TRBJ1-1
CDR3 protein: CASSFQGSTNTEAFF
CDR3 DNA: TGCGCCAGCAGCTTCCAGGGGTCGACTAACACTGAAGCTTTCTTT

CDR3 length: 13
D gene: .
clone size: .
V gene: TRBV28
J gene: TRBJ1-4
CDR3 protein: CASSLWNGEKLFF
CDR3 DNA: TGTGCCAGCAGTTTATGGAATGGTGAAAAACTGTTTTTT

CDR3 length: 13
D gene: .
clone size: many
V gene: TRBV20-1
J gene: TRBJ2-3
CDR3 protein: CSARDLELDTQYF
CDR3 DNA: TGCAGTGCTAGAGATCTCGAGCTAGATACGCAGTATTTT

CDR3 length: 21
D gene: .
clone size: few
V gene: TRBV4-1
J gene: TRBJ1-2
CDR3 protein: CASSQDSPLLARVFRGSGYTF
CDR3 DNA: TGCGCCAGCAGCCAAGATTCCCCCCTCCTCGCCCGGGTCTTTCGAGGATCTGGCTACACCTTC

CDR3 length: 16
D gene: TRBD1
clone size: many
V gene: TRBV4-2
J gene: TRBJ1-1
CDR3 protein: CASSLGGDRGNTEAFF
CDR3 DNA: TGTGCCAGCAGCCTGGGGGGGGACAGGGGAAATACTGAAGCTTTCTTT

CDR3 length: 16
D gene: .
clone size: few
V gene: TRBV10-3
J gene: TRBJ2-2
CDR3 protein: CAISERGPGAAGELFF
CDR3 DNA: TGTGCCATCAGTGAGAGGGGGCCGGGGGCTGCCGGGGAGCTGTTTTTT

CDR3 length: 14
D gene: TRBD1
clone size: many
V gene: TRBV20-1
J gene: TRBJ1-1
CDR3 protein: CSARGDREGTEAFF
CDR3 DNA: TGCAGTGCTCGAGGGGACAGGGAAGGGACTGAAGCTTTCTTT

CDR3 length: 15
D gene: .
clone size: few
V gene: TRBV7-9
J gene: TRBJ2-7
CDR3 protein: CASSSTRRFPYEQYF
CDR3 DNA: TGTGCCAGCAGCTCAACCCGGAGGTTCCCCTACGAGCAGTACTTC

CDR3 length: 15
D gene: TRBD2
clone size: .
V gene: TRBV18
J gene: TRBJ2-1
CDR3 protein: CASSPRLAGGSEQFF
CDR3 DNA: TGTGCCAGCTCACCACGACTAGCGGGAGGAAGTGAGCAGTTCTTC

CDR3 length: 15
D gene: TRBD1
clone size: .
V gene: TRBV10-3
J gene: TRBJ1-5
CDR3 protein: CAISVDRGGNQPQHF
CDR3 DNA: TGTGCCATCAGTGTGGACAGGGGCGGCAATCAGCCCCAGCATTTT

CDR3 length: 13
D gene: TRBD2
clone size: few
V gene: TRBV10-3
J gene: TRBJ2-1
CDR3 protein: CAISGTSGSPGFF
CDR3 DNA: TGTGCCATCAGTGGAACTAGCGGGAGCCCAGGGTTCTTC

CDR3 length: 16
D gene: TRBD2
clone size: .
V gene: TRBV6-1
J gene: TRBJ2-3
CDR3 protein: CASGLAGGLGTDTQYF
CDR3 DNA: TGTGCCAGCGGGCTAGCGGGGGGGCTTGGCACAGATACGCAGTATTTT

CDR3 length: 13
D gene: TRBD1
clone size: many
V gene: TRBV2
J gene: TRBJ1-4
CDR3 protein: CASCGTGVEKLFF
CDR3 DNA: TGTGCCAGCTGCGGGACAGGGGTTGAAAAACTGTTTTTT

CDR3 length: 16
D gene: TRBD1
clone size: .
V gene: TRBV6-1
J gene: TRBJ1-4
CDR3 protein: CASSLGQGSFLMELIF
CDR3 DNA: TGTGCCAGCAGCCTCGGACAGGGGTCTTTCCTAATGGAACTGATTTTT

CDR3 length: 15
D gene: TRBD2
clone size: few
V gene: TRBV10-3
J gene: TRBJ2-2
CDR3 protein: CAAGRGGTLTGELFF
CDR3 DNA: TGTGCCGCCGGACGGGGGGGGACGCTCACCGGGGAGCTGTTTTTT

CDR3 length: 15
D gene: TRBD1
clone size: few
V gene: TRBV27
J gene: TRBJ1-2
CDR3 protein: CASSLYYRGAYGYTF
CDR3 DNA: TGTGCCAGCAGTTTATATTACAGGGGGGCCTATGGCTACACCTTC

CDR3 length: 17
D gene: TRBD2
clone size: .
V gene: TRBV20-1
J gene: TRBJ2-1
CDR3 protein: CSATRTSGGDSYNEQFF
CDR3 DNA: TGCAGTGCTACTCGGACTAGCGGGGGGGATTCATACAATGAGCAGTTCTTC

CDR3 length: 15
D gene: .
clone size: .
V gene: TRBV15
J gene: TRBJ2-2
CDR3 protein: CATSRSRGDTGELFF
CDR3 DNA: TGTGCCACCAGCAGAAGCAGGGGCGACACCGGGGAGCTGTTTTTT

CDR3 length: 15
D gene: TRBD2
clone size: few
V gene: TRBV24-1
J gene: TRBJ2-1
CDR3 protein: CATSEYRGGKEEQFF
CDR3 DNA: TGTGCCACCAGTGAGTACCGGGGGGGAAAAGAGGAGCAGTTCTTC

CDR3 length: 14
D gene: .
clone size: few
V gene: TRBV6-1
J gene: TRBJ1-5
CDR3 protein: CASSSDRRYQPQHF
CDR3 DNA: TGTGCCAGCAGCTCTGACAGACGGTATCAGCCCCAGCATTTT

CDR3 length: 13
D gene: .
clone size: many
V gene: TRBV10-3
J gene: TRBJ2-7
CDR3 protein: CAGTRDRDYEQYF
CDR3 DNA: TGTGCCGGGACACGGGACCGCGACTACGAGCAGTACTTC

CDR3 length: 10
D gene: .
clone size: few
V gene: TRBV29-1
J gene: TRBJ2-2
CDR3 protein: CSVKSRELFF
CDR3 DNA: TGCAGCGTCAAATCTCGGGAGCTGTTTTTT

CDR3 length: 13
D gene: TRBD1
clone size: many
V gene: TRBV5-1
J gene: TRBJ2-5
CDR3 protein: CASSPGQGETQYF
CDR3 DNA: TGTGCCAGCAGCCCTGGACAGGGAGAGACCCAGTACTTC

CDR3 length: 13
D gene: .
clone size: .
V gene: TRBV6-6
J gene: TRBJ1-6
CDR3 protein: CATRQSYGSPLHF
CDR3 DNA: TGTGCCACCCGACAGAGTTATGGTTCACCCCTCCACTTT

CDR3 length: 14
D gene: .
clone size: few
V gene: TRBV2
J gene: TRBJ1-2
CDR3 protein: CASNTVGRNYGYTF
CDR3 DNA: TGTGCCAGCAACACCGTCGGGAGGAACTATGGCTACACCTTC

CDR3 length: 13
D gene: .
clone size: many
V gene: TRBV12-3/TRBV12-4
J gene: TRBJ1-1
CDR3 protein: CASSFARGTEAFF
CDR3 DNA: TGTGCCAGCAGTTTCGCCAGGGGCACTGAAGCTTTCTTT

CDR3 length: 13
D gene: TRBD1
clone size: many
V gene: TRBV12-3/TRBV12-4
J gene: TRBJ1-4
CDR3 protein: CASSPTGDEKLFF
CDR3 DNA: TGTGCCAGCAGCCCGACAGGGGATGAAAAACTGTTTTTT

CDR3 length: 14
D gene: TRBD2
clone size: .
V gene: TRBV20-1
J gene: TRBJ2-3
CDR3 protein: CSASFSGGADTQYF
CDR3 DNA: TGCAGTGCTAGTTTCAGCGGGGGGGCGGATACGCAGTATTTT

CDR3 length: 15
D gene: .
clone size: many
V gene: TRBV12-3/TRBV12-4
J gene: TRBJ1-3
CDR3 protein: CASSPGSGAGNTIYF
CDR3 DNA: TGTGCCAGCAGCCCCGGATCAGGGGCTGGAAACACCATATATTTT

CDR3 length: 14
D gene: TRBD1
clone size: many
V gene: TRBV6-1
J gene: TRBJ1-5
CDR3 protein: CASGLGTADQPQHF
CDR3 DNA: TGTGCCAGCGGATTAGGGACAGCGGATCAGCCCCAGCATTTT

CDR3 length: 12
D gene: .
clone size: .
V gene: TRBV2
J gene: TRBJ1-3
CDR3 protein: CASSSDRGAIYF
CDR3 DNA: TGTGCCAGCAGTTCCGATCGGGGAGCCATATATTTT

CDR3 length: 14
D gene: TRBD2
clone size: .
V gene: TRBV4-3
J gene: TRBJ2-5
CDR3 protein: CASSQNGGSETQYF
CDR3 DNA: TGCGCCAGCAGCCAGAACGGGGGGTCTGAGACCCAGTACTTC

CDR3 length: 13
D gene: .
clone size: .
V gene: TRBV5-1
J gene: TRBJ1-5
CDR3 protein: CASSPDGTQPQHF
CDR3 DNA: TGCGCCAGCAGCCCCGACGGCACTCAGCCCCAGCATTTT

CDR3 length: 14
D gene: .
clone size: many
V gene: TRBV6-1
J gene: TRBJ2-3
CDR3 protein: CASKVGISTDTQYF
CDR3 DNA: TGTGCCAGTAAAGTCGGGATTAGCACAGATACGCAGTATTTT

CDR3 length: 17
D gene: TRBD2
clone size: .
V gene: TRBV28
J gene: TRBJ2-7
CDR3 protein: CASSLALGLAGGLEQYF
CDR3 DNA: TGTGCCAGCAGTTTAGCCCTAGGACTAGCGGGAGGGTTAGAGCAGTACTTC

CDR3 length: 13
D gene: .
clone size: few
V gene: TRBV29-1
J gene: TRBJ1-2
CDR3 protein: CSVGGWTNYGYTF
CDR3 DNA: TGCAGCGTGGGGGGGTGGACTAACTATGGCTACACCTTC